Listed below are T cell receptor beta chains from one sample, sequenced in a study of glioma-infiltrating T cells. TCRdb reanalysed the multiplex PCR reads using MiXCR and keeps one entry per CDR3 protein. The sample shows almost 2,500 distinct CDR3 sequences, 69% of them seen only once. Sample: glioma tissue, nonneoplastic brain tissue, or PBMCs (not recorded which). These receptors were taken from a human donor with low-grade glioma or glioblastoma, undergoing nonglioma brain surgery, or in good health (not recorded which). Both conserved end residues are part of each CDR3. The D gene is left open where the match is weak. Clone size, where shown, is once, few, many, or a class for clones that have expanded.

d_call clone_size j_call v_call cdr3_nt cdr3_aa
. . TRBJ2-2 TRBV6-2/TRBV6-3 TGTGCCATCAGGGGGGGCGCCCCCGGGGAGCTGTTTTTT CAIRGGAPGELFF
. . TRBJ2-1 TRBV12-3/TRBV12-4 TGTGCCAGCAGTTCGTATGAGCAGTTCTTC CASSSYEQFF
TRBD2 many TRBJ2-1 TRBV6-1 TGTGCCAGCAGTCTTTCGACTAGCGGGAGAACAGATACGCAGTTCTTC CASSLSTSGRTDTQFF
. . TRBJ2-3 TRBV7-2 TGCGCCAGCAGGTTAGCTCAAAACACAGATACGCAGTATTTT CASRLAQNTDTQYF
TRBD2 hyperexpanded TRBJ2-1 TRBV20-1 TGCAGTGCTAGCAGCCGGGGACTAGCGGACAATGAGCAGTTCTTC CSASSRGLADNEQFF
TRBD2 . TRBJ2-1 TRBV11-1 TGTGCCAGCAGGACGACTAGCGGGCTCTACAATGAGCAGTTCTTC CASRTTSGLYNEQFF
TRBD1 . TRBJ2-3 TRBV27 TGTGCCAGCAGTGGTGATTGTACAGGGGGGTCATATACCCAGTATTTT CASSGDCTGGSYTQYF
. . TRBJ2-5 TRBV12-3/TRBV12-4 TGTGCCAGCAGTTTCAATGTGGGGCGGACCCAGTACTTC CASSFNVGRTQYF
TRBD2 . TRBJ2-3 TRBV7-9 TGTGCCAGCAGCCGGGGGACTAGCGGGAGAACAGATACGCAGTATTTT CASSRGTSGRTDTQYF
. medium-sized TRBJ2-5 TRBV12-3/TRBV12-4 TGTGCCAGCAGTGCCGACTCAACCCAAGAGACCCAGTACTTC CASSADSTQETQYF
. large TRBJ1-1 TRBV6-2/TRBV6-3 TGTGCCAGCAGTTACGCGGCAGAAAGTGCTTTCTTT CASSYAAESAFF
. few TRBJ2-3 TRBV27 TGTGCCAGCAGTGGTGATTGGAGGGGGTCAGATACGCAGTATTTT CASSGDWRGSDTQYF
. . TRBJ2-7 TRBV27 TGTGCCAGCGGTCAACCGGGCTTCCTCGGGGAGCAGTACTTC CASGQPGFLGEQYF
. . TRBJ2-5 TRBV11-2 . CASSFYICGARDPASGGQETQYF
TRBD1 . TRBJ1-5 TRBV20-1 TGCAGTGCTAGGACAGGGCGGGGAAATCAGCCGCAGCATTTT CSARTGRGNQPQHF
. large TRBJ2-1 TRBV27 TGTGCCGTTTACGTGGCCCAGGTCCATGAGCAGTTCTTC CAVYVAQVHEQFF
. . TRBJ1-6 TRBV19 TGTGCCAGTAGTACCCTGGCAGCTTTCTATAATTCACCCCTCCACTTT CASSTLAAFYNSPLHF
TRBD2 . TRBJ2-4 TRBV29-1 TGCAGTGTTGAAGTGGGGGGGGTCCAGTACTTC CSVEVGGVQYF
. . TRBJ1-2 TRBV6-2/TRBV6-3 TGTGCCAGCAGTGCAAGTACAGAACAGGACTTCTATGGCTACACCTTC CASSASTEQDFYGYTF
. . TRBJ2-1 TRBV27 TGTGCCAGCGGTTTATGTGGAGGCTCCTACAATGAGCAGTTCTTC CASGLCGGSYNEQFF
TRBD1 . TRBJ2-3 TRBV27 TGTGCCAAAAGTGGTGATTGGACAGGGGGGTCAGATACGGAGTATTTT CAKSGDWTGGSDTEYF
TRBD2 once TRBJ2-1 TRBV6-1 TGTGCCAGCAGCGGCCGGGGACTAGCGGACAATGAGCAGTTCTTC CASSGRGLADNEQFF
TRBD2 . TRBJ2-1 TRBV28 TGTGCCAGCAGTTTGCCTAGCGGGGGGTTTGATGAGCAGTTCTTC CASSLPSGGFDEQFF
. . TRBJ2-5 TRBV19 TGTGCCATCCGCAAGGCCGACGGGGCCGTTAGGGCCCAGTACTTC CAIRKADGAVRAQYF
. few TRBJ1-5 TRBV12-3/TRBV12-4 TGTGCCAGCAGTTCTTACGGGCAAACCCAGCATTTT CASSSYGQTQHF
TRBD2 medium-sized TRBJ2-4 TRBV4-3 TGCGCCAGCAGCCAAGACGCGACTAGCGGGACCAAAAACATTCAGTACTTC CASSQDATSGTKNIQYF
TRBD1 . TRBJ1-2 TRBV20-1 TGCAGTGCCAGCAGTCCGGGGACAGGCCCTTATGGCTACACCTTC CSASSPGTGPYGYTF
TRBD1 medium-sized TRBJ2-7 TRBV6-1 TGTGCCAGCAGACCACCCGGACAGGCCTACGAGCAGTACTTC CASRPPGQAYEQYF
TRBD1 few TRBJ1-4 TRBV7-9 TGTGCCAGCAGCAGGGACAGGGATGAAAAACTGTTTTTT CASSRDRDEKLFF
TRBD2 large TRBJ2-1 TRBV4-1 TGCGCCAGCAGCCAAGATACGAGTCGGTCGGGGGGGCTATTATTATACAATGAGCAGTTCTTC CASSQDTSRSGGLLLYNEQFF
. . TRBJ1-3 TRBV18 TGTGTCAGCCCACCCGACAGGCCCTTCCCTGGAAACACCATATATTTT CVSPPDRPFPGNTIYF
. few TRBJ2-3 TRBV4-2 TGTGCCAGCAGCGAGGGACCTAGCGCAGATACGCAGTATTTT CASSEGPSADTQYF
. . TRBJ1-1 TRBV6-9 TGTGCCAGCAGTTATAGCACCGTTTGGGTGGTAACTGAAGCTTTCTTT CASSYSTVWVVTEAFF
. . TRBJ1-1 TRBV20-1 TGCAGTGCTAGGTCGGAGCACCGAGTCACTGAAGCTTTCTTT CSARSEHRVTEAFF
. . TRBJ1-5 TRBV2 TGTGCCAGCAGCGAAGGGGGTGCAAATCAGCCCCAGCATTTT CASSEGGANQPQHF
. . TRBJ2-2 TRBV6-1 TGTGCCAGCAGTCTTTCGACTAGCGGGGAGCTGTTTTTT CASSLSTSGELFF
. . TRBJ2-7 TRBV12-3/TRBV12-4 TGTGCCAGCAGTATCCGACTGGGCGGCGACCAGTACTTC CASSIRLGGDQYF
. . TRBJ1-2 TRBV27 TGTGCCAGCAGTTTAGGGGGAGGCTCCACCTTC CASSLGGGSTF
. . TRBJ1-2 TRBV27 TGTGCCAGCAGCTTATCAGATTCAGGGGTAGAATCTGGCTACACCTTC CASSLSDSGVESGYTF
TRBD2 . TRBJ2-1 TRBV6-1 TGTGCCAGCAGTCTTTCGACTAGCGGGAGAACAGGTAAGCAGTTCTTC CASSLSTSGRTGKQFF
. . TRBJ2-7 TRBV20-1 TGCAGTGCTAGAGTCCCCCGGGAGTCCTTC CSARVPRESF
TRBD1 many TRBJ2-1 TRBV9 TGTGCCAGCTCTAGACAGGGGAACAATGAGCAGTTCTTC CASSRQGNNEQFF
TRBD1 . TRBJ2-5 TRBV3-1 TGTGCCAGCGACCCGAGGACAGGGAGAGGGACCCAGTACTTC CASDPRTGRGTQYF
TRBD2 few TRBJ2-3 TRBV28 TGTGCCAGCAGTTTGGCTAGCGGGAGAACAGATACGCAGTATTTT CASSLASGRTDTQYF
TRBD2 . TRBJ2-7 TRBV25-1 TGTGCCAGCACTTTATCTGGGACTAGCTACGAGCAGTACTTC CASTLSGTSYEQYF
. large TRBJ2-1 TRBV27 TGTGCCACCTCGACAGCATCCTACAATGAGCAGTTCTTC CATSTASYNEQFF
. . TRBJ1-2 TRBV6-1 TGTGCCAGCAGTCCGGCTGTATTCTCCTACGAGCAGGACTTCTATGGCTACACCTTC CASSPAVFSYEQDFYGYTF
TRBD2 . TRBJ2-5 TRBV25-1 TGTGCCACTTTATCTGGGACTAGCGGACAAGAGACCCAGTACTTC CATLSGTSGQETQYF
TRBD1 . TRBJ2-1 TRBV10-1 TGCGCAAGCAGGGAGAGGAACGGGACAGAGGACAATGAGCAGTTCTTC CASRERNGTEDNEQFF